The 19 T cell receptor beta chains below all came from one sample that was sequenced in a study of T-cell reconstitution after alpha-beta-depleted transplantation in children. TCRbeta library preparation incorporated unique molecular identifiers. TCRdb independently ran MiXCR on the PCR reads; one entry per CDR3 protein. The sample lists 700,000 or so distinct CDR3 sequences, roughly 14% occurring once. The sequences come from PBMCs, collected before TCRalphabeta/CD19-depleted stem cell transplant. Receptors originate from a girl aged 2-10 years with congenital amegakaryocytic thrombocytopenia, due to receive a stem cell transplant.

In its sample, this clonotype was seen many times. The chain carries TRBV15 and TRBJ2-3; D is unresolved. The CDR3 totals 13 residues. Germline CDR1 and CDR2: LNHNV and YYDKDF (reference sequence). The V and J ends lost 0 bases and 3 bases respectively, with 4 bases between them. CDR3 in amino acids: CATSRDYTDTQYF. The DNA for the CDR3 is TGTGCCACCAGCAGAGATTATACAGATACGCAGTATTTT. Looking up the rest from reference TRBV15 and TRBJ2-3 gives the full variable domain: DAMVIQNPRYQVTQFGKPVTLSCSQTLNHNVMYWYQQKSSQAPKLLFHYYDKDFNNEADTPDNFQSRRPNTSFCFLDIRSPGLGDTAMYLCATSRDYTDTQYFGPGTRLTVL.

This clonotype was seen only a few times. V gene TRBV20-1 combines with J gene TRBJ2-3, with D hard to call. The germline V and J ends were trimmed by 6 bases and 0 bases, with 16 bases remaining between them. The CDR3 loop spans 15 amino acids. Per germline, CDR1 DFQATT and CDR2 SNEGSKA (reference sequence). CDR3 protein: CSAVLAKPSTDTQYF. The CDR3 DNA reads as TGCAGTGCAGTTCTGGCCAAACCGAGCACAGATACGCAGTATTTT.

The chain couples TRBV27 to TRBJ2-1, with TRBD2 matching over 7 bases. V was clipped by 4 bases and J by 5 bases; unmatched bases: 11. The CDR3 is made up of 16 amino acids. Germline loops: CDR1 MNHEY, CDR2 SMNVEV (reference sequence). CDR3 loop: CASSYNPGTINNEQFF. In DNA, the CDR3 is TGTGCCAGCAGTTACAACCCCGGGACTATAAACAATGAGCAGTTCTTC.

This clonotype was detected a few times. The gene calls are TRBV28 and TRBJ2-7; D may correspond to TRBD1 or TRBD2 (5 bases each). The CDR3 has 15 amino acids. V shed 3 bases and J shed 2 bases, with 14 bases lying between them. Germline assignment: CDR1 MDHEN and CDR2 SYDVKM. The CDR3 reads CASSLGPAQTYEQYF. Here the CDR3 DNA reads TGTGCCAGCAGTTTGGGACCTGCTCAGACCTACGAGCAGTACTTC.

V and J are TRBV21-1 and TRBJ2-4; the table's D call, TRBD1, was not checked against the DNA. TRBV21-1 is listed as a pseudogene. CDR3 length equals 15 residues. CDR3 residues: CASSRPQGAKNIQYF. For the CDR3, the DNA is TGTGCCAGCAGCAGACCACAGGGTGCTAAAAACATTCAGTACTTC.

This clonotype was seen only a few times. The rearrangement links TRBV7-2 to TRBJ2-7, with TRBD1 matching over 9 bases. This CDR3 has 15 amino acids. V was clipped by 6 bases and J by 0 bases; unmatched bases: 6. Germline CDR1 SGHTA, CDR2 FQGNSA. The CDR3 loop is CASRRGQGFSYEQYF. DNA for the CDR3: TGTGCCAGCAGAAGAGGACAGGGGTTCTCCTACGAGCAGTACTTC.

This clonotype was seen at least ten times. The V gene is TRBV5-1, the J gene TRBJ1-2; D uncertain. The CDR3 runs to 12 residues. The V and J ends lost 0 bases and 14 bases respectively, with 14 bases between them. The germline CDR1 and CDR2 sequences are SGHRS and YFSETQ. CDR3 sequence: CASSLGADIFTF. As DNA, the CDR3 is TGCGCCAGCAGCTTGGGGGCAGACATATTTACCTTC.

This clonotype showed up just a few times. The chain combines TRBV19 with TRBJ2-3; the D is unclear. The CDR3 contains 14 residues. Trimming removed 9 bases from V and 4 bases from J, with 17 bases in between. Per the germline V gene, CDR1 is LNHDA and CDR2 is SQIVND (reference sequence). The CDR3 sequence is CASQTDYSADTQYF. The DNA of the CDR3 is TGTGCCAGCCAAACCGATTACAGTGCAGATACGCAGTATTTT.

Comment on this clonotype: A much larger clone lies one base from this, so it may be a read error. Since no conserved phenylalanine or tryptophan closes the CDR3, a read error is the likely cause. This chain joins TRBV12-3 or TRBV12-4 and TRBJ2-7; TRBD1 matches 10 bases. This CDR3 has 16 amino acids. V lost 6 bases and J lost 1; bases outside the gene matches: 9. The CDR3 DNA follows: TGTGCCAGCAGGGGACAGGGGCTGGGGGAATCCTACGAGCAGTACCTC. It translates to CASRGQGLGESYEQYL.

This clonotype was picked up many times. J is TRBJ2-3 and V is TRBV5-1, with D perhaps TRBD2 (6 bases). Trimming removed 7 bases from V and 4 bases from J, with 19 bases in between. Per the germline V gene, CDR1 is SGHRS and CDR2 is YFSETQ. The CDR3 runs to 15 residues. CDR3 amino acids: CASRTRVAVADTQYF. As DNA, the CDR3 is TGCGCCAGCCGTACGCGGGTAGCGGTCGCAGATACGCAGTATTTT.

Here the CDR3 DNA reads TGCGCCAGCAGCCTCCGGGACAGGGGTCACGAGCAGTACTTC. This encodes CASSLRDRGHEQYF. The V and J genes are TRBV5-1 and TRBJ2-7; 10 bases map to TRBD1. From germline, CDR1 is SGHRS and CDR2 YFSETQ. V lost 4 bases to trimming and J lost 5 bases; unmatched junction nucleotides: 6. The CDR3 consists of 14 residues.

The V call is TRBV4-1, the J call TRBJ2-2; 7 bases line up with TRBD2. The CDR3 is made up of 16 amino acids. V was clipped by 4 bases and J by 6 bases; unmatched bases: 11. CDR1 and CDR2 from the germline V gene are MGHRA and YSYEKL. DNA for the CDR3: TGCGCCAGCAGCCTTCCACCGGGACTACTTCCCGGGGAGCTGTTTTTT. Translating it yields CASSLPPGLLPGELFF.

This clonotype showed up just a few times. V gene TRBV29-1 combines with J gene TRBJ1-4; D ambiguous. The V gene's germline CDR1 is SQVTM and CDR2 ANQGSEA. This CDR3 spans 13 amino acids. With 6 bases removed from V and 11 bases from J, the gap between germline ends came to 19 bases. CDR3 sequence (DNA): TGCAGCGTCGTTCAGGCTACGGCACCTAAACTGTTTTTT. The encoded protein is CSVVQATAPKLFF.

This clonotype occurred a few times. The CDR3 spells CSANRAGQGRGSTDTQYF. CDR3 bases: TGCAGTGCCAACCGGGCGGGGCAGGGACGAGGGAGCACAGATACGCAGTATTTT. The chain recombines TRBV20-1 with TRBJ2-3, with a tentative D call TRBD2 (6 bases). Germline V gives CDR1 DFQATT, CDR2 SNEGSKA (reference sequence). The CDR3 totals 18 residues. V lost 6 bases and J lost 0, with 25 bases in between.

The table lists this clonotype with a few counts. This rearrangement joins TRBV6-1 to TRBJ2-1, with 12 bases lining up with TRBD2. This CDR3 has 14 residues. With V trimmed by 6 bases and J by 9 bases, 6 bases remained unmatched. CDR1 MNHNS and CDR2 SASEGT come from the germline V gene. CDR3 protein: CASRTSGSLGEQFF. The CDR3 DNA sequence: TGTGCCAGCAGGACTAGCGGGAGTTTGGGTGAGCAGTTCTTC.

Details on this clonotype: This may be a read error: a much more frequent sequence differs by one nucleotide. This chain uses TRBV12-3 or TRBV12-4 with TRBJ1-1; D gene uncertain. This CDR3 comprises 12 residues. In nucleotides, the CDR3 is TGTTCCAGCAGCACCTCCCGATGGAAAGCTTTCTTT. The encoded protein is CSSSTSRWKAFF.

This clonotype was counted ten times or more. The chain combines TRBV20-1 with TRBJ2-3, with D possibly TRBD2 on 5 matching bases. The germline V gene encodes CDR1 DFQATT and CDR2 SNEGSKA (reference sequence). The CDR3 is 11 amino acids. CDR3 amino acids: CAGPGTDTQYF. DNA of the CDR3: TGCGCGGGTCCTGGCACAGATACGCAGTATTTT.

Only a few counts were recorded for this clonotype. CDR3 nucleotide sequence: TGTGCCAGCAGTGAATTGACTAGCGGGAGCTGGGTTTACGAGCAGTACTTC. This codes for CASSELTSGSWVYEQYF. This chain links TRBV6-1 with TRBJ2-7, with 12 bases that match TRBD2. The CDR3 is 17 residues long. Unmatched junction bases numbered 9, after V lost 2 bases and J lost 4 bases. The germline V gene encodes CDR1 MNHNS and CDR2 SASEGT.

This clonotype occurred a few times. The chain combines TRBV20-1 with TRBJ2-2, with 9 bases matching TRBD1. The junction had 3 bases not matched to a gene; V was cut back by 4 bases and J by 3 bases. Germline V gene sequence: CDR1 DFQATT, CDR2 SNEGSKA (reference sequence). This CDR3 has 14 residues. The CDR3 DNA reads as TGCAGTGCTACCGGGACAGGGTACACCGGGGAGCTGTTTTTT. Amino acid sequence: CSATGTGYTGELFF.